This entry lists 18 T cell receptor beta chains sequenced from one sample in a study of shared clonotypes between healthy human individuals. The protocol was immunoSEQ multiplex PCR, while the TCRdb copy is restricted to in-frame clones and leaves out a portion. This table holds around 600,000 clones, roughly 97% found once. The sequenced material came from naive CD4+ T cells sorted from blood. Subset specified: CD45RA+ positively selected. The source of these receptors is a woman between 25 and 40 years old in good health.

The chain combines TRBV10-3 with TRBJ1-2; D unclear. In germline, CDR1 is ENHRY, CDR2 SYGVKD. This CDR3 spans 12 amino acids. Trimming shortened V by 5 bases and J by 3 bases, and 7 bases separated the two germline ends. The CDR3 DNA is TGTGCCATCAGTCCAGATTACTATGGCTACACCTTC. As protein: CAISPDYYGYTF.

To note about this clone: Within the sample, other DNA sequences also encode this same CDR3. The chain recombines TRBV5-1 with TRBJ2-1, with TRBD2 matching over 11 bases. The CDR3 consists of 16 residues. With V trimmed by 4 bases and J by 0 bases, 3 bases remained unmatched. Germline V gene sequence: CDR1 SGHRS, CDR2 YFSETQ. Here the CDR3 reads CASSLTSGSSYNEQFF. The CDR3, as DNA: TGCGCCAGCAGCCTTACTAGCGGGAGCTCCTACAATGAGCAGTTCTTC. The full variable domain, completed using reference TRBV5-1 and TRBJ2-1, is KAGVTQTPRYLIKTRGQQVTLSCSPISGHRSVSWYQQTPGQGLQFLFEYFSETQRNKGNFPGRFSGRQFSNSRSEMNVSTLELGDSALYLCASSLTSGSSYNEQFFGPGTRLTVL.

The chain is built from TRBV28 and TRBJ1-2; 8 positions agree with TRBD1. The CDR3 has 14 amino acids. CDR1 and CDR2 (germline): MDHEN, SYDVKM. V dropped 10 bases and J dropped 3; count of bases not matched to a gene: 10. CDR3 sequence reads: CATGARGPDYGYTF. In DNA form, the CDR3 reads TGTGCCACGGGGGCCAGGGGGCCCGACTATGGCTACACCTTC.

This chain uses TRBV6-5 with TRBJ2-7; D gene uncertain. This CDR3 has 14 amino acids. Germline CDR1 is MNHEY and CDR2 is SVGAGI. V lost 7 bases, J lost 0 bases, and 13 bases lay in between. Written as DNA, the CDR3 is TGTGCCAGCAAAAAGGACCGTAGCTCCTACGAGCAGTACTTC. Protein product: CASKKDRSSYEQYF.

The gene calls are TRBV19 and TRBJ2-5, with 12 nucleotides matching TRBD2. The CDR3 is 15 amino acids. Per germline, CDR1 LNHDA and CDR2 SQIVND (reference sequence). The V segment lost 6 bases and the J segment 4 bases; nucleotides outside the gene matches: 6. The chain's CDR3 is CASSQGLAGLETQYF. The CDR3 region has the DNA TGTGCCAGTAGCCAAGGACTAGCGGGACTAGAGACCCAGTACTTC.

The chain has TRBV4-2 and TRBJ1-5, with D perhaps TRBD1 (5 bases). CDR1 is LGHNA, CDR2 YNFKEQ, per germline. V was clipped by 0 bases and J by 4 bases, with 7 bases between them. The CDR3 length is 14 residues. The CDR3 nucleotides read TGTGCCAGCAGCCAAGAGGGGACTAATCAGCCCCAGCATTTT. Translating it yields CASSQEGTNQPQHF.

The gene calls are TRBV7-8 and TRBJ2-7; D is unresolved. The CDR3 has 16 residues. Looked up from germline, CDR1 is SGHVS and CDR2 is FQNEAQ. The ends were cut back, 5 bases at V and 6 bases at J, with 23 bases in the middle. This chain's CDR3 is CASSTPYRAPVGEQYF. CDR3 in DNA: TGTGCCAGCAGCACCCCCTACCGGGCCCCGGTGGGCGAGCAGTACTTC.

This chain joins TRBV9 and TRBJ1-5, with 8 bases that match TRBD1. V shed 4 bases, J shed 5 bases, and the junction held 8 bases outside the gene matches. The length of the CDR3 is 15 residues. Per the germline V gene, CDR1 is SGDLS and CDR2 is YYNGEE. CDR3 amino acids: CASSPRTGKYQPQHF. The CDR3 DNA is TGTGCCAGCAGCCCAAGGACAGGGAAATATCAGCCCCAGCATTTT.

The chain couples TRBV4-1 to TRBJ1-3; D possibly corresponds to TRBD1 (5 bases). V gave up 0 bases and J gave up 4 bases, with 16 bases separating them. CDR1 and CDR2 from the germline V gene are MGHRA and YSYEKL. This CDR3 region has 17 residues. The CDR3 loop is CASSQDWSGGGGNTIYF. For the CDR3, the DNA is TGCGCCAGCAGCCAAGATTGGTCCGGGGGTGGAGGAAACACCATATATTTT.

The rearrangement joins TRBV14 to TRBJ2-1; no firm D call. The CDR3 length is 13 residues. CDR1 and CDR2 (germline): SGHDN, FVKESK. V lost 3 bases and J lost 15, with 18 bases in between. CDR3 protein: CASSQSHATLAFF. The CDR3 DNA is TGTGCCAGCAGCCAGTCCCACGCCACCTTGGCGTTCTTC.

The J gene is TRBJ1-2, the V gene TRBV10-2; no clear D. CDR1 and CDR2 from the germline V gene are WSHSY and SAAADI. The CDR3 has 14 residues. V lost 2 bases and J 6 bases, leaving 13 bases between the germline ends. DNA of the CDR3: TGCGCCAGCAGTGAGGTTCAGGAGGCCCATGGCTACACCTTC. Protein sequence: CASSEVQEAHGYTF.

This chain joins TRBV11-3 and TRBJ1-1; 8 bases map to TRBD1. The germline gives CDR1 SGHNT, CDR2 YENEEA. After removal of 4 bases from V and 0 bases from J, the junction contained 10 bases not matched to a gene. The CDR3 extends over 17 amino acids. In nucleotides, the CDR3 is TGTGCCAGCAGCTCTGGACAGGGTTCGGGGATGAACACTGAAGCTTTCTTT. Translation: CASSSGQGSGMNTEAFF.

This chain connects TRBV18 to TRBJ2-1; no clear D. V lost 1 base and J lost 0, with 10 bases in between. CDR3 length equals 16 residues. Germline V lookup: CDR1 KGHSH, CDR2 LQKENI. In DNA, the CDR3 is TGTGCCAGCTCACCACGACTCGAGAGCTCCTACAATGAGCAGTTCTTC. It translates to CASSPRLESSYNEQFF.

The rearrangement links TRBV6-5 to TRBJ1-2, with D unresolved. Germline V gene lookup returns CDR1 MNHEY and CDR2 SVGAGI. The CDR3 has 12 amino acids. V was clipped by 5 bases and J by 4 bases, with 8 bases between them. The CDR3 sequence is CASSGFGYGYTF. As DNA, the CDR3 is TGTGCCAGCAGTGGATTCGGCTATGGCTACACCTTC.

This chain links TRBV18 with TRBJ1-1, with 9 bases aligning to TRBD1. Germline assignment: CDR1 KGHSH and CDR2 LQKENI. The J segment lost 7 bases and the V segment lost 3 bases, leaving 6 bases of the junction unmatched. This CDR3 has 14 amino acids. CDR3 loop: CASSPWDRDNEAFF. CDR3 nucleotide sequence: TGTGCCAGCTCACCTTGGGACAGGGATAATGAAGCTTTCTTT.

This clone was recorded once. The V call is TRBV7-9, the J call TRBJ2-2, with 12 bases lining up with TRBD2. V gave up 4 bases and J gave up 9 bases; unmatched junction bases: 6. CDR1 and CDR2 from the germline V gene are SEHNR and FQNEAQ (reference sequence). This CDR3 contains 15 residues. The CDR3 DNA follows: TGTGCCAGCAGCTATACTAGCGGGGGGTCGAGGGAGCTGTTTTTT. Translation: CASSYTSGGSRELFF.

This clone was observed a single time. V and J are TRBV10-3 and TRBJ2-1, with D possibly TRBD1 on 5 matching bases. The germline CDR1 and CDR2 sequences are ENHRY and SYGVKD. V shed 1 base and J shed 8 bases, with 18 bases lying between them. This CDR3 is 16 amino acids long. The CDR3 nucleotides read TGTGCCATCAGTGAGTATGACGCGTTGGTGGGGCATGAGCAGTTCTTC. Amino acid sequence: CAISEYDALVGHEQFF.

The V call is TRBV28, the J call TRBJ1-1, with 10 bases identical to TRBD1. CDR3 length: 16 residues. V lost 5 bases to trimming and J lost 0 bases; unmatched junction nucleotides: 6. The germline CDR1 and CDR2 sequences are MDHEN and SYDVKM. The CDR3 loop reads CASSPDRGPVNTEAFF. CDR3 DNA: TGTGCCAGCAGTCCCGACAGGGGGCCGGTGAACACTGAAGCTTTCTTT.